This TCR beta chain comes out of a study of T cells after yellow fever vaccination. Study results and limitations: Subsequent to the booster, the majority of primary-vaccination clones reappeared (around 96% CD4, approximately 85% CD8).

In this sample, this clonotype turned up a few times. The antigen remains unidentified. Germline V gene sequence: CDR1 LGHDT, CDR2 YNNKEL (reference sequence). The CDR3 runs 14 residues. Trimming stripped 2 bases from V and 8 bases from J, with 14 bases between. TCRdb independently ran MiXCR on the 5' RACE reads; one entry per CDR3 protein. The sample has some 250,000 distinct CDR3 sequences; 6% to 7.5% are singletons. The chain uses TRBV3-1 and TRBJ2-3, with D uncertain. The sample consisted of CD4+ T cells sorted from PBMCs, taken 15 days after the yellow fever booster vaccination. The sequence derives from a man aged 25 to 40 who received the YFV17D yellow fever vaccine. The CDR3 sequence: CASSQLVPSSTQYF. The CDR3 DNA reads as TGTGCCAGCAGCCAACTAGTCCCCTCCTCTACGCAGTATTTT.